Listed here are 7 T cell receptor beta chains from one sample, sequenced in a study of technical replicates of blood from a handful of donors. Generated by immunoSEQ multiplex PCR, the TCRdb table keeps only in-frame clones and is missing some. This table has 65,000 to 85,000 clones, 95% to 98% appearing once. The material sequenced was T cells isolated from PBMCs. The receptors here all came from a human donor in good health.

This sequence joins TRBV5-5 and TRBJ1-1; D is unclear. The germline V and J ends were trimmed by 4 bases and 2 bases, with 12 bases remaining between them. The CDR3 contains 14 residues. Germline V gives CDR1 SGHKS, CDR2 YYEKEE (reference sequence). CDR3 nucleotide sequence: TGTGCCAGCAGCCCTACCAGGATCAACACTGAAGCTTTCTTT. Its translation: CASSPTRINTEAFF. Based on the CDR3 plus reference TRBV5-5 and TRBJ1-1, the full variable domain is DAGVTQSPTHLIKTRGQQVTLRCSPISGHKSVSWYQQVLGQGPQFIFQYYEKEERGRGNFPDRFSARQFPNYSSELNVNALLLGDSALYLCASSPTRINTEAFFGQGTRLTVV.

The gene calls are TRBV6-1 and TRBJ2-7, with 9 nucleotides matching TRBD1. The ends lost 1 base at V and 0 bases at J; junction bases unmatched: 7. CDR1 MNHNS and CDR2 SASEGT come from the germline V gene. The CDR3 is made up of 17 amino acids. The CDR3 loop reads CASSEGQGGLRSYEQYF. DNA for the CDR3: TGTGCCAGCAGTGAAGGACAGGGGGGCCTCCGCTCCTACGAGCAGTACTTC.

The V call is TRBV11-2, the J call TRBJ2-1; 9 bases line up with TRBD2. The CDR3 has 15 amino acids. Losses at the gene ends were 5 bases for V and 2 bases for J; bases not matched to a gene: 4. Germline CDR1 SGHAT, CDR2 FQNNGV. The CDR3 loop reads CASSVIAGAYNEQFF. The CDR3 DNA reads TGTGCCAGCAGCGTAATAGCGGGAGCCTACAATGAGCAGTTCTTC.

In its sample, this clone was seen once. This chain links TRBV27 with TRBJ2-1; 7 bases are shared with TRBD2. The CDR3 sequence is 15 residues long. V trimming: 5 bases; J trimming: 1 base; junction bases outside the gene matches: 5. Per the germline V gene, CDR1 is MNHEY and CDR2 is SMNVEV (reference sequence). CDR3: CASSASGESYNEQFF. In nucleotides, the CDR3 is TGTGCCAGCAGTGCCAGCGGGGAGTCCTACAATGAGCAGTTCTTC.

The chain recombines TRBV6-4 with TRBJ2-1, with D tentatively TRBD2 (6 bases). Looked up from germline, CDR1 is MRHNA and CDR2 is SNTAGT. This CDR3 has 13 residues. The V gene lost 5 bases and the J gene lost 9 bases, with 14 bases spanning the gap. The CDR3 DNA reads TGTGCCAGCAGTAAGGAGGGCCTATTTGAGCAGTTCTTC. Its protein product is CASSKEGLFEQFF.

This clone was counted a single time. The gene calls are TRBV6-1 and TRBJ2-3, with 7 bases that match TRBD1. Germline V CDR1 and CDR2: MNHNS, SASEGT. Trimming removed 4 bases from V and 3 bases from J; junction bases left unmatched: 10. The CDR3 runs 16 residues. In DNA form, the CDR3 reads TGTGCCAGCAGTGCCTATAGGACAGGTGAGACAGATACGCAGTATTTT. It is translated as CASSAYRTGETDTQYF.

This chain joins TRBV6-1 and TRBJ1-2; D unresolved. CDR3 length: 13 residues. V was pared by 6 bases and J by 1 base, with 9 bases between. Germline V lookup: CDR1 MNHNS, CDR2 SASEGT. The CDR3 protein is CASSPDYNYGYTF. The CDR3 coding sequence is TGTGCCAGCAGCCCGGACTATAACTATGGCTACACCTTC.